This TCR beta chain derives from a study of PD-L1 blockade in urothelial cancer. Regarding time point: peripheral blood 6 weeks after treatment start. The study collected 1 to 8 samples per patient, pretreatment and on-treatment. Assay: immunoSEQ multiplex PCR; the TCRdb copy retains only in-frame clones and omits some. The sample lists around 110,000 clones; approximately 90% were seen once. Trimming took 5 bases from V and 5 from J, leaving 13 bases between them. This CDR3 is 14 amino acids long. Germline-derived CDR1 and CDR2 are SGHTA and FQGNSA. This TCR was sampled from a man aged 60 to 69 with urothelial cancer. This chain connects TRBV7-2 to TRBJ1-5; D ambiguous. Here the sequenced sample was PBMCs, taken around atezolizumab (anti-PD-L1) treatment. For the CDR3, the DNA is TGTGCCAGCAGCCCGCGGGCCTCAGATCAGCCCCAGCATTTT. The encoded protein is CASSPRASDQPQHF. The full variable domain, in which reference TRBV7-2 and TRBJ1-5 provide the parts outside the CDR3, is GAGVSQSPSNKVTEKGKDVELRCDPISGHTALYWYRQSLGQGLEFLIYFQGNSAPDKSGLPSDRFSAERTGGSVSTLTIQRTQQEDSAVYLCASSPRASDQPQHFGDGTRLSIL.